The 5 T cell receptor beta chains below come from one sample, sequenced in a study of blood T cell repertoires in COVID-19. Clones were read by immunoSEQ multiplex PCR, and TCRdb kept only the in-frame ones, dropping some. The sample lists about 12,000 clones; around 70% were seen once. Sequenced: peripheral blood. Source of these receptors: a man aged 55 to 70 with COVID-19, enrolled during active disease.

The chain combines TRBV6-5 with TRBJ1-6, with D perhaps TRBD1 (5 bases). The CDR3 is 15 residues long. Per germline, CDR1 MNHEY and CDR2 SVGAGI. V lost 10 bases and J 3 bases, leaving 16 bases between the germline ends. The CDR3 DNA reads TGTGCCACCCGACAGACACTGAGCTATAATTCACCCCTCCACTTT. Its translation: CATRQTLSYNSPLHF.

The chain employs TRBV5-4 and TRBJ2-2; 11 bases match TRBD2. Trimming removed 4 bases from V and 5 bases from J; junction bases left unmatched: 4. The CDR3 consists of 15 residues. Germline-derived CDR1 and CDR2 are SGHNT and YYREEE (reference sequence). Here the CDR3 reads CASSLLAGDTGELFF. The CDR3 DNA follows: TGTGCCAGCAGCCTACTAGCGGGAGATACCGGGGAGCTGTTTTTT.

This chain joins TRBV11-2 and TRBJ2-1, with D perhaps TRBD1 (5 bases). V was clipped by 2 bases and J by 4 bases, with 6 bases between them. The length of the CDR3 is 13 residues. Germline CDR1 is SGHAT and CDR2 is FQNNGV. The DNA for the CDR3 is TGTGCCAGCAGCTTAACAGGTTACAATGAGCAGTTCTTC. Amino acids: CASSLTGYNEQFF.

The chain couples TRBV7-6 to TRBJ2-3; TRBD1 matches at 9 bases. In germline, CDR1 is SGHVS, CDR2 FNYEAQ. Trimming cost V 2 bases and J 2 bases; bases outside gene matches: 14. The CDR3 loop spans 19 amino acids. The CDR3 loop reads CASSLKWLIGTGYTDTQYF. CDR3 bases: TGTGCCAGCAGCTTAAAATGGTTGATTGGGACAGGGTACACAGATACGCAGTATTTT.

This chain uses TRBV7-3 with TRBJ2-7, with 7 bases aligning to TRBD1. CDR1 and CDR2 from the germline V gene are SGHTA and FQGTGA. The CDR3 sequence is 15 residues long. V lost 3 bases, J lost 3 bases, and 8 bases stayed unmatched. The CDR3 here is CASSFRDRFYYEQYV. CDR3 nucleotides: TGTGCCAGCAGCTTCCGGGACAGATTTTACTACGAGCAGTACGTC.